The clone carrying this T cell receptor beta chain was picked up many times. Libraries were prepared by immunoSEQ multiplex PCR; TCRdb keeps only in-frame clonotypes and omits some of them. The repertoire holds 150,000 or so clones, with about 83% as singletons. This sample was included in a study of blood T cell repertoires in COVID-19. About the research overall: Acute-phase and convalescent COVID-19 samples originated in the United States, Italy and Spain.

This TCR derives from a woman aged 45-65 years who had been exposed to COVID-19. The sample taken for sequencing was PBMCs or T cells enriched from blood (not recorded which).

Written as DNA, the CDR3 is TGTGCCTGGAGCGACTCCAGCGGGAGTGGAGAGACCCAGTACTTC. Translation: CAWSDSSGSGETQYF. The chain has TRBV30 and TRBJ2-5, with 8 positions matching TRBD2. Per germline, CDR1 GTSNPN and CDR2 SVGIG (reference sequence). There are 15 residues in the CDR3. V dropped 3 bases and J dropped 4; count of bases not matched to a gene: 10.